Here is one T cell receptor beta chain with its context. This clonotype was counted at least ten times. The antigen it recognizes is unknown. Per-base qualities were not stored, and no clone one base away is much larger. This record belongs to a study of immune characterization of retroperitoneal liposarcoma (dated by TCRdb to about 2019). Inclusive of the bounding cysteine and phenylalanine, the CDR3 is 11 residues long. The only DNA kept is the CDR3, 33 bases in frame from the first base. V drops 5 bases and J drops 11 bases, leaving 12 bases in between. CDR1 is given as SGHTA and CDR2 as FQGNSA, both from the germline V gene. Receptors were amplified or captured by PCR. The sequencing machine was a NextSeq 500. In TCRdb, the public reads were trimmed at Q25 with fastp and aligned with MiXCR, with productive beta chains retained. Every distinct CDR3 protein forms one entry, paired with its most common genes and DNA. The sample has around 12,000 distinct CDR3 sequences on record, around 50% of them singletons. The ten most abundant clones make up around 12% of the sample.

The sample taken for sequencing was tumor tissue. This TCR was sampled from a female donor with retroperitoneal liposarcoma. The rearrangement joined TRBV7-2 to TRBJ2-5, with the D gene too uncertain to name. This receptor has the CDR3 CASSPMSEQYF. The DNA sequence is as follows: TGTGCCAGCAGCCCTATGAGTGAGCAGTACTTC.